A few counts support the clone carrying this T cell receptor (beta chain). TCRdb re-derived calls from the RT-PCR reads in MiXCR, one entry per CDR3 protein. The data hold approximately 720,000 distinct CDR3 sequences, with 13% to 15% observed a single time. Germline trimming cut 5 bases from V and 4 bases from J; bases unmatched to any gene: 11. Germline V gene lookup returns CDR1 MNHEY and CDR2 SVGAGI. The CDR3 spans 15 residues. Sequencing was done on a sample of memory CD4+ T cells from blood. The TCR was taken from a female donor in good health, serving as a healthy control. The chain joins TRBV6-5 to TRBJ2-7; 7 positions match TRBD1. The CDR3 DNA follows: TGTGCCAGCAGTCCCGGGACAGCCTTAATGTACGAGCAGTACTTC. Protein sequence: CASSPGTALMYEQYF.